The rows below give T cell receptor beta chains drawn from one sample of a study of blood T cell repertoires in COVID-19. TCRdb keeps only in-frame clones here, not all; method: immunoSEQ multiplex PCR. The sample has 75,000 to 100,000 clones, 65% to 90% seen once. Sequencing input: peripheral blood. Every receptor here comes from a woman aged 80 or older with acute or convalescent COVID-19. The CDR3 runs from the conserved cysteine through the conserved F or W. D genes are given only for firm matches. Expanded clones are given a class, and other clones once, few, many or no size at all.

d_gene | abundance | j_gene | v_gene | CDR3aa | CDR3nt
- | - | TRBJ1-2 | TRBV6-5 | CASTGVRDGYTF | TGTGCCAGCACAGGCGTGAGGGATGGCTACACCTTC
- | - | TRBJ1-4 | TRBV11-1 | CASSLGRGEEKLFF | TGTGCCAGCAGCTTGGGCAGGGGCGAGGAAAAACTGTTTTTT
TRBD1 | few | TRBJ1-1 | TRBV5-1 | CASSLQGLHTEAFF | TGCGCCAGCAGCTTACAGGGGTTACACACTGAAGCTTTCTTT
TRBD1 | few | TRBJ1-6 | TRBV2 | CASWTGGNSPLHF | TGTGCCAGCTGGACAGGGGGTAATTCACCCCTCCACTTT
TRBD2 | - | TRBJ2-3 | TRBV2 | CASLRPGLAGANTQYF | TGTGCCAGCCTACGCCCGGGACTAGCGGGGGCGAATACGCAGTATTTT
- | - | TRBJ2-7 | TRBV6-5 | CASTLDSLGSYEQYF | TGTGCCAGCACCCTAGACAGTCTTGGGTCCTACGAGCAGTACTTC
TRBD1 | - | TRBJ2-2 | TRBV24-1 | CATSDPSGQPNTGELFF | TGTGCCACCAGTGATCCGTCGGGACAGCCGAACACCGGGGAGCTGTTTTTT
TRBD2 | - | TRBJ2-5 | TRBV7-2 | CASSLAAGGGETQYF | TGTGCCAGCAGCTTAGCTGCGGGGGGCGGGGAGACCCAGTACTTC
- | few | TRBJ1-2 | TRBV5-1 | CASSPGGALIGYTF | TGCGCCAGCAGCCCGGGGGGAGCCTTGATAGGCTACACCTTC
- | - | TRBJ2-7 | TRBV6-5 | CASSSARTVPYEQYF | TGTGCCAGCAGCAGCGCCCGGACAGTCCCCTACGAGCAGTACTTC
- | - | TRBJ2-1 | TRBV5-6 | CASSSGVSYNEQFF | TGTGCCAGCAGCTCGGGGGTCTCCTACAATGAGCAGTTCTTC
TRBD1 | - | TRBJ2-3 | TRBV7-9 | CASSADRGGTDTQYF | TGTGCCAGCAGCGCGGACAGGGGGGGTACAGATACGCAGTATTTT
- | - | TRBJ1-5 | TRBV2 | CASSESSYSNQPQHF | TGTGCCAGCAGTGAAAGTAGTTATAGCAATCAGCCCCAGCATTTT
- | - | TRBJ2-3 | TRBV7-3 | CASSLIYGGTQYF | TGTGCCAGCAGCTTAATTTACGGTGGTACGCAGTATTTT
- | once | TRBJ2-7 | TRBV12-3/TRBV12-4 | CASSFLQNEQYF | TGTGCCAGCAGTTTTTTACAGAACGAGCAGTACTTC
- | few | TRBJ1-1 | TRBV6-5 | CASSGVQGSTEAFF | TGTGCCAGCAGCGGTGTGCAGGGTAGCACTGAAGCTTTCTTT
TRBD2 | once | TRBJ2-3 | TRBV7-2 | CASSLVRGGHSDTQYF | TGTGCCAGCAGCTTAGTCCGCGGGGGGCATTCAGATACGCAGTATTTT
TRBD1 | - | TRBJ2-7 | TRBV6-5 | CASSYYGRGRHEQYF | TGTGCCAGCAGTTACTATGGCAGGGGGCGCCACGAGCAGTACTTC
- | once | TRBJ1-3 | TRBV7-9 | CASSLGDTRSVAGNTIYF | TGTGCCAGCAGCTTAGGGGACACTCGCTCGGTAGCTGGAAACACCATATATTTT
TRBD1 | once | TRBJ1-2 | TRBV3-1/TRBV3-2 | CASSQGRGQSYGYTF | TGTGCCAGCAGCCAAGGGAGGGGGCAGTCCTATGGCTACACCTTC
TRBD1 | - | TRBJ1-6 | TRBV5-1 | CASSSKGTGDSPLHF | TGCGCCAGCAGCTCCAAAGGGACAGGGGATTCACCCCTCCACTTT
- | - | TRBJ2-7 | TRBV18 | CASSAGTASYEQYF | TGTGCCAGCTCCGCGGGGACAGCTTCCTACGAGCAGTACTTC
TRBD1 | - | TRBJ1-5 | TRBV6-6 | CASRGQGARQPQHF | TGTGCCAGCAGGGGACAGGGGGCTAGGCAGCCCCAGCATTTT
- | - | TRBJ1-2 | TRBV19 | CATWAYGYTF | TGTGCCACCTGGGCGTATGGCTACACCTTC
TRBD1 | - | TRBJ1-4 | TRBV9 | CASSAQGATNEKLFF | TGTGCCAGCAGCGCACAGGGGGCAACTAATGAAAAACTGTTTTTT
TRBD2 | - | TRBJ2-7 | TRBV11-2 | CASTPGGTSYEQYF | TGTGCCAGCACCCCGGGGGGAACCTCCTACGAGCAGTACTTC
- | - | TRBJ1-4 | TRBV19 | CASSGQAYNEKLFF | TGTGCCAGTAGTGGGCAGGCCTATAATGAAAAACTGTTTTTT
- | - | TRBJ1-2 | TRBV29-1 | CSVERGFDGYTF | TGCAGCGTTGAACGGGGGTTTGATGGCTACACCTTC
- | - | TRBJ1-1 | TRBV5-1 | CASSLNGGLNTEAFF | TGCGCCAGCAGCTTAAATGGAGGTTTGAACACTGAAGCTTTCTTT
- | once | TRBJ1-4 | TRBV28 | CASSPGAGAYEKLFF | TGTGCCAGCAGTCCCGGGGCGGGGGCTTATGAAAAACTGTTTTTT
TRBD2 | - | TRBJ2-5 | TRBV18 | CASSLAGGPVETQYF | TGTGCCAGCTCACTAGCGGGGGGGCCGGTGGAGACCCAGTACTTC
- | - | TRBJ1-1 | TRBV5-1 | CASSLFYRASGGGTEAFF | TGCGCCAGCAGCTTGTTCTATCGCGCTTCGGGGGGCGGCACTGAAGCTTTCTTT
- | - | TRBJ1-2 | TRBV3-1/TRBV3-2 | CASSQAYGYTF | TGTGCCAGCAGCCAAGCATATGGCTACACCTTC
TRBD2 | - | TRBJ2-7 | TRBV5-4 | CASSRWGGGSLEQYF | TGTGCCAGCAGCCGTTGGGGCGGGGGGTCCCTCGAGCAGTACTTC
TRBD2 | - | TRBJ2-1 | TRBV10-3 | CAINAGGRYNEQFF | TGTGCCATCAACGCGGGGGGCCGCTACAATGAGCAGTTCTTC
- | - | TRBJ2-1 | TRBV24-1 | CATSLPGEFNGQFF | TGTGCCACCAGCCTCCCAGGGGAGTTTAATGGGCAGTTCTTC
- | - | TRBJ2-5 | TRBV4-1 | CASSRQENQETQYF | TGCGCCAGCAGCCGACAGGAGAACCAAGAGACCCAGTACTTC
TRBD1 | - | TRBJ1-5 | TRBV7-9 | CASSPSRGLNNQPQHF | TGTGCCAGCAGCCCTTCCAGGGGGCTAAACAATCAGCCCCAGCATTTT
- | few | TRBJ1-1 | TRBV7-2 | CASSQNTEAFF | TGTGCCAGCAGCCAGAACACTGAAGCTTTCTTT
- | - | TRBJ1-1 | TRBV6-1 | CASSERKGSGSRNTEAFF | TGTGCCAGCAGTGAAAGAAAGGGGTCAGGCTCGAGGAACACTGAAGCTTTCTTT
- | - | TRBJ1-2 | TRBV29-1 | CSVEPREIPNYGYTF | TGCAGCGTCGAACCCCGAGAGATACCTAACTATGGCTACACCTTC
TRBD1 | once | TRBJ2-6 | TRBV5-6 | CASSHRGRGANVLTF | TGTGCCAGCAGCCACAGGGGGCGCGGGGCCAACGTCCTGACTTTC
TRBD2 | few | TRBJ2-1 | TRBV6-4 | CASSEGTSPYNEQFF | TGTGCCAGCAGCGAAGGGACTAGCCCCTACAATGAGCAGTTCTTC
- | - | TRBJ1-6 | TRBV6-5 | CASSYSTGYYNSPLHF | TGTGCCAGCAGTTACTCGACGGGATACTATAATTCACCCCTCCACTTT
TRBD1 | - | TRBJ2-7 | TRBV24-1 | CATSDKPRTGTYGEQYF | TGTGCCACCAGTGATAAACCCAGGACAGGTACCTACGGCGAGCAGTACTTC
- | - | TRBJ1-2 | TRBV7-2 | CASSLRILRGSSRPYGYTF | TGTGCCAGCAGCTTGAGGATTCTTCGGGGTTCCTCCCGACCCTATGGCTACACCTTC
- | - | TRBJ2-5 | TRBV7-3 | CASSLTGRGETQYF | TGTGCCAGCAGCTTAACAGGCAGGGGTGAGACCCAGTACTTC
TRBD2 | - | TRBJ2-3 | TRBV6-6 | CASSSTSGLSDTQYF | TGTGCCAGCAGTTCCACTAGCGGGCTATCAGATACGCAGTATTTT
TRBD1 | - | TRBJ1-4 | TRBV3-1/TRBV3-2 | CASSPRTGGTEKLFF | TGTGCCAGCAGCCCACGGACAGGGGGCACGGAAAAACTGTTTTTT
TRBD2 | - | TRBJ2-5 | TRBV3-1/TRBV3-2 | CASYPSGTSVETQYF | TGTGCCAGCTACCCCTCCGGGACTAGCGTAGAGACCCAGTACTTC
- | - | TRBJ1-1 | TRBV28 | CASSLPGAPRRNTEAFF | TGTGCCAGCAGTTTGCCAGGGGCTCCACGGCGAAACACTGAAGCTTTCTTT
- | - | TRBJ1-6 | TRBV10-2 | CASSEAAYNSPLHF | TGCGCCAGCAGTGAGGCGGCTTATAATTCACCCCTCCACTTT
- | - | TRBJ1-1 | TRBV6-4 | CASRATDRENTEAFF | TGTGCCAGCAGAGCGACAGATCGTGAGAACACTGAAGCTTTCTTT
TRBD2 | - | TRBJ2-5 | TRBV7-3 | CASSSGSGGPQETQYF | TGTGCCAGCAGCTCGGGCAGCGGGGGACCTCAAGAGACCCAGTACTTC
- | - | TRBJ2-1 | TRBV24-1 | CATSAPGGTGPAGNEQFF | TGTGCCACCAGTGCCCCCGGGGGAACCGGGCCGGCCGGGAATGAGCAGTTCTTC